This T cell receptor (beta chain) is from a study of yellow fever vaccine responses in identical twins. The CDR3 is 14 amino acids in total, end residues counted. Per the germline V gene, CDR1 is KGHSH and CDR2 is LQKENI. A few counts support this clonotype. Antigen: not known. Because the CDR3's place on the DNA is in doubt, the DNA is left out and the CDR3 is given as listed by TCRdb. TCRdb used MiXCR to reprocess the RT-PCR reads, holding one entry per CDR3 protein. The sample lists 20,000 to 25,000 distinct CDR3 sequences; roughly 80% were seen once. Regarding the study as a whole: Twins reportedly showed a vaccine T cell response that seemed partly convergent and partly personalized.

This clonotype was sampled from a woman between 18 and 30 years old who received the yellow fever vaccine. This rearrangement joins TRBV18 to TRBJ1-4; whether TRBD1, the table's D call, matches the DNA was not checked. Sequences were derived from T cells from blood (PBMCs), unsorted or a sorted subset (not recorded which), sampled before or after yellow fever vaccination (not recorded which). CDR3 residues: CASSPIQGKKNCFF.